This is a list of T cell receptor beta chains from one sample in a study of tumor-infiltrating lymphocytes in primary liver carcinoma. Each CDR3 protein gets one entry after TCRdb re-called the multiplex PCR reads with MiXCR. The sample holds approximately 320,000 distinct CDR3 sequences, roughly three fifths seen once. Sequencing was carried out using peripheral blood. These receptor sequences come from a woman in her twenties or thirties with primary liver carcinoma and hepatitis B virus infection. CDR3s include the opening cysteine and the closing phenylalanine or tryptophan. Fields, in order: D gene, V gene, clone size, J gene, CDR3 DNA, CDR3 protein. A D gene is named only where the DNA matches it firmly. Size is stated for part of the rows, as once, few or many counts, or as a class when the clone is expanded.

d_call: TRBD2; v_call: TRBV5-5; clone_size: -; j_call: TRBJ2-3; cdr3_nt: TGTGCCAGCAGCTTTCACGGAACTAGCGGGAGGCCTGGGGCAGATACGCAGTATTTT; cdr3_aa: CASSFHGTSGRPGADTQYF
d_call: TRBD1; v_call: TRBV11-2; clone_size: -; j_call: TRBJ2-6; cdr3_nt: TGTGCCAGCAGCTCCCTTGGACAGGGATATGGGGCCAACATCCTCACTTTC; cdr3_aa: CASSSLGQGYGANILTF
d_call: -; v_call: TRBV25-1; clone_size: -; j_call: TRBJ2-1; cdr3_nt: TGTGCCAGCAGTGAGTTCTGTGATAATGAGCAGTTCTTC; cdr3_aa: CASSEFCDNEQFF
d_call: -; v_call: TRBV5-4; clone_size: -; j_call: TRBJ1-1; cdr3_nt: TGTACCAGCAGCATATGGGACCGAAGGAACACTGAAGCCTTCTTT; cdr3_aa: CTSSIWDRRNTEAFF
d_call: -; v_call: TRBV6-1; clone_size: -; j_call: TRBJ2-2; cdr3_nt: TGTGCCAATGGGCCAAACCCCGGGAAGCTGTTTTTT; cdr3_aa: CANGPNPGKLFF
d_call: -; v_call: TRBV6-2/TRBV6-3; clone_size: once; j_call: TRBJ1-3; cdr3_nt: TGTGCCAGCAGTTACGGCGGCGGGGACGGAAACACCACATATTTT; cdr3_aa: CASSYGGGDGNTTYF
d_call: TRBD1; v_call: TRBV5-6; clone_size: few; j_call: TRBJ1-5; cdr3_nt: TGTGCCAGCAGCTATTCCGGGACAGGGGGCTGGAGCAATCAGCCCCAGCATTTT; cdr3_aa: CASSYSGTGGWSNQPQHF
d_call: TRBD1; v_call: TRBV14; clone_size: -; j_call: TRBJ2-7; cdr3_nt: TGTGCCAGCAGCCAAGCAAGGGAGACAGGGGGTCCCTATGAGCAGTCCTTC; cdr3_aa: CASSQARETGGPYEQSF
d_call: -; v_call: TRBV12-3/TRBV12-4; clone_size: many; j_call: TRBJ1-6; cdr3_nt: TGTGCCAGCATCTTCCCCACGGGGACCTATAATTCACCCCTCCACTTT; cdr3_aa: CASIFPTGTYNSPLHF
d_call: TRBD2; v_call: TRBV5-6; clone_size: few; j_call: TRBJ2-7; cdr3_nt: TGTGCCAGCAGCTTCGGGGGGAGAGCGACTCACGAGCAGTACTTC; cdr3_aa: CASSFGGRATHEQYF
d_call: -; v_call: TRBV29-1; clone_size: -; j_call: TRBJ2-5; cdr3_nt: TGCAGCGTTGTTCTGATGAGTACCCAATACTTC; cdr3_aa: CSVVLMSTQYF
d_call: -; v_call: TRBV11-1; clone_size: -; j_call: TRBJ2-5; cdr3_nt: TGTGCCAGCAGTGGGCCTGGGCGCCAAGAGACCAAGTACTTC; cdr3_aa: CASSGPGRQETKYF
d_call: -; v_call: TRBV4-2; clone_size: -; j_call: TRBJ2-2; cdr3_nt: TGTGCCAGCAGCCACCAGGCGGGGATTAACACCGGGGAGCTGTTTTTT; cdr3_aa: CASSHQAGINTGELFF
d_call: -; v_call: TRBV11-2; clone_size: many; j_call: TRBJ2-7; cdr3_nt: TGTGCCAGCAGCGCTTCCTTAGGGCAGTACTTC; cdr3_aa: CASSASLGQYF
d_call: TRBD2; v_call: TRBV29-1; clone_size: -; j_call: TRBJ2-5; cdr3_nt: TGCAGCGTCGAAGTGGGACGGGGGGAGACCAAGTACTTC; cdr3_aa: CSVEVGRGETKYF
d_call: -; v_call: TRBV12-3/TRBV12-4; clone_size: -; j_call: TRBJ1-5; cdr3_nt: TGTGCCAGCAGTCGTCCCGAGCAGCCCCAGCATTTT; cdr3_aa: CASSRPEQPQHF
d_call: -; v_call: TRBV5-1; clone_size: few; j_call: TRBJ1-5; cdr3_nt: TGCGCCAGCAGCTTGGTTCCGGGCGGGAACCAGCCCCAGCATTTT; cdr3_aa: CASSLVPGGNQPQHF
d_call: -; v_call: TRBV7-9; clone_size: many; j_call: TRBJ1-5; cdr3_nt: TGTGCCAGCAGCTTAGGGGGGTACTCGGGGCAGCCCCAGCATTTT; cdr3_aa: CASSLGGYSGQPQHF
d_call: TRBD2; v_call: TRBV29-1; clone_size: once; j_call: TRBJ2-7; cdr3_nt: TGCTATGTTAGACTAGCGGGAGGGCGCGAGCAGTACTTC; cdr3_aa: CYVRLAGGREQYF
d_call: TRBD1; v_call: TRBV7-9; clone_size: few; j_call: TRBJ1-5; cdr3_nt: TGTGCCAGCAGTTCCGACAGGGTCGATCAGCCCCAGCATTTT; cdr3_aa: CASSSDRVDQPQHF
d_call: TRBD1; v_call: TRBV29-1; clone_size: many; j_call: TRBJ1-2; cdr3_nt: TGCAGCGTTGTAGGACAGGACTATGGCTACACCTTC; cdr3_aa: CSVVGQDYGYTF
d_call: -; v_call: TRBV6-6; clone_size: -; j_call: TRBJ1-3; cdr3_nt: TGTGCCAGCAGCGCGAGCTCTGGATACACCATATGTTTT; cdr3_aa: CASSASSGYTICF
d_call: TRBD1; v_call: TRBV12-3/TRBV12-4; clone_size: many; j_call: TRBJ1-5; cdr3_nt: TGTGCCAGCAGCCGGGACAGTAGCAATCAGCCCCAGCATTTT; cdr3_aa: CASSRDSSNQPQHF
d_call: -; v_call: TRBV7-9; clone_size: -; j_call: TRBJ2-2; cdr3_nt: TGTGCCATCAGCTTAGGAGGTCGAAACACCGGGGAGCTGTTTTTT; cdr3_aa: CAISLGGRNTGELFF
d_call: -; v_call: TRBV6-5; clone_size: -; j_call: TRBJ1-5; cdr3_nt: TGTGCCAGCAGCCTCAAGGGGAGAAATAGCAATCAGCCCCAGCATTTT; cdr3_aa: CASSLKGRNSNQPQHF
d_call: TRBD2; v_call: TRBV5-4; clone_size: -; j_call: TRBJ2-3; cdr3_nt: TGTGCCAGCAGGAACTCACTAGCGGGGGTCACAGATACGCAGTATTTT; cdr3_aa: CASRNSLAGVTDTQYF
d_call: TRBD2; v_call: TRBV4-2; clone_size: -; j_call: TRBJ2-3; cdr3_nt: TGTACCTGCAGCCAAGAAGACGGACTAGCGGGAGCGGGAGATACGCAGTATTTT; cdr3_aa: CTCSQEDGLAGAGDTQYF
d_call: -; v_call: TRBV28; clone_size: -; j_call: TRBJ2-7; cdr3_nt: -; cdr3_aa: CASSPYYCEQYF
d_call: -; v_call: TRBV20-1; clone_size: -; j_call: TRBJ1-1; cdr3_nt: TGCAGTGCTAGAGACAGGTCCCCATGGGCTTTCTTT; cdr3_aa: CSARDRSPWAFF
d_call: TRBD2; v_call: TRBV5-4; clone_size: -; j_call: TRBJ2-1; cdr3_nt: TGTGCCAGCAGCCCGACCGGGACTAGTTACAATGAGCGGTTCTTC; cdr3_aa: CASSPTGTSYNERFF
d_call: TRBD2; v_call: TRBV2; clone_size: -; j_call: TRBJ2-1; cdr3_nt: TGTGCCAGCAGGGCCGGACTAGCGAGAGGCAATAAGCAGTTCTTC; cdr3_aa: CASRAGLARGNKQFF
d_call: -; v_call: TRBV28; clone_size: -; j_call: TRBJ2-1; cdr3_nt: TGTGCCAGCAGTTACGGTGACAATGAGCAGTTCTTC; cdr3_aa: CASSYGDNEQFF
d_call: -; v_call: TRBV11-1; clone_size: -; j_call: TRBJ2-3; cdr3_nt: TGTGCTAGCAGTCAGGCGGGAAGGACGGCAGATACGCAGTATTTT; cdr3_aa: CASSQAGRTADTQYF
d_call: TRBD1; v_call: TRBV14; clone_size: -; j_call: TRBJ1-6; cdr3_nt: TGTACCAGCAGGGACTCGACAGGGGTAAATTCACCCCTCCACTTT; cdr3_aa: CTSRDSTGVNSPLHF
d_call: -; v_call: TRBV30; clone_size: few; j_call: TRBJ1-5; cdr3_nt: TGTGCCTGGAGTATAGGGAATCAGCCCCAGCATTTT; cdr3_aa: CAWSIGNQPQHF
d_call: -; v_call: TRBV12-3/TRBV12-4; clone_size: many; j_call: TRBJ2-2; cdr3_nt: TGTGCCAGCAGGTTTAGGGGGGAGCTGTTTTTT; cdr3_aa: CASRFRGELFF
d_call: -; v_call: TRBV12-3/TRBV12-4; clone_size: -; j_call: TRBJ1-2; cdr3_nt: TGTGCCAGCAGTCCTGACAGATATGGCTACACCTTC; cdr3_aa: CASSPDRYGYTF
d_call: -; v_call: TRBV4-1; clone_size: many; j_call: TRBJ2-7; cdr3_nt: TGCGCCAGCAGCCAAGAGTCCAGGGTGGGCTACGAGCAGTACTTC; cdr3_aa: CASSQESRVGYEQYF
d_call: -; v_call: TRBV7-9; clone_size: once; j_call: TRBJ1-4; cdr3_nt: TGTGCCAGTAGCTCTGGGACGGTAGCAACTAATGAAAAACTGTTTTTT; cdr3_aa: CASSSGTVATNEKLFF
d_call: -; v_call: TRBV5-6; clone_size: -; j_call: TRBJ1-6; cdr3_nt: TGTGCCAGCAGCTCAGTAAGGGAATCTCACAGGGTCTCACCCCTCCACTTT; cdr3_aa: CASSSVRESHRVSPLHF
d_call: TRBD2; v_call: TRBV11-3; clone_size: -; j_call: TRBJ2-1; cdr3_nt: TGTGCTAGCAGCTTATCCGGACTAGCGGGGGGAAATGAGCAGATCTTC; cdr3_aa: CASSLSGLAGGNEQIF
d_call: -; v_call: TRBV12-3/TRBV12-4; clone_size: many; j_call: TRBJ2-1; cdr3_nt: TGTGCCAGCAGTTTCGGACAGAATGAGCAGTTCTTC; cdr3_aa: CASSFGQNEQFF
d_call: TRBD1; v_call: TRBV7-9; clone_size: -; j_call: TRBJ2-2; cdr3_nt: TGTACCAGCAGGGGACAGTCGAACACCGGGGAGCTGTTTTTT; cdr3_aa: CTSRGQSNTGELFF
d_call: -; v_call: TRBV4-3; clone_size: many; j_call: TRBJ2-1; cdr3_nt: TGCGCCAGCAGCCACGAGCTAGGGGTCAATGAGCAGTTCTTC; cdr3_aa: CASSHELGVNEQFF
d_call: -; v_call: TRBV4-3; clone_size: many; j_call: TRBJ1-4; cdr3_nt: TGCGCCAGCAGCCAAGAGGGATACGGTCGGCTTCGGGAAAAACTGTTTTTT; cdr3_aa: CASSQEGYGRLREKLFF